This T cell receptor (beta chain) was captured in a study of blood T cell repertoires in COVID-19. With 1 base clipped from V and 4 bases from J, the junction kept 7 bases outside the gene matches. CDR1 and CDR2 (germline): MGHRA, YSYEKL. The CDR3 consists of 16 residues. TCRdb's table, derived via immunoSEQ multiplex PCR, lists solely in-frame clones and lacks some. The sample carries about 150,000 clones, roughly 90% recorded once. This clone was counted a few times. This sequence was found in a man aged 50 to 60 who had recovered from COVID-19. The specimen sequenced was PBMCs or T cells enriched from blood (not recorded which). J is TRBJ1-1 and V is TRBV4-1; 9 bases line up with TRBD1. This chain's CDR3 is CASSQARDRAGTEAFF. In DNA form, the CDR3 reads TGCGCCAGCAGCCAAGCCCGGGACAGGGCGGGCACTGAAGCTTTCTTT.